What follows are 5 T cell receptor beta chains derived from one specimen sequenced in a study of OX40 agonist ivuxolimab in advanced cancers. Sequencing was performed with immunoSEQ multiplex PCR; in TCRdb, only in-frame clones are kept and a portion is missing. The sample has roughly 92,000 clones; about 93% are singletons. The sample was CD4+ or CD8+ T cells sorted from blood, taken in a trial of the OX40 agonist ivuxolimab. All receptors derive from an adult with an advanced solid tumor such as melanoma, head and neck, liver or kidney cancer.

The chain is built from TRBV6-5 and TRBJ1-4; D not resolved. The CDR3 totals 16 residues. Between the trimmed V and J ends, which lost 3 bases and 0 bases, there was a span of 11 bases. Looked up from germline, CDR1 is MNHEY and CDR2 is SVGAGI. The CDR3 coding sequence is TGTGCCAGCAGTTATGAATTCTCAACAACTAATGAAAAACTGTTTTTT. Its protein is CASSYEFSTTNEKLFF.

The chain has TRBV19 and TRBJ2-3, with D unclear. Deletions cut 2 bases from V and 1 base from J, with 13 bases between. The CDR3 loop spans 16 amino acids. The V gene's germline CDR1 is LNHDA and CDR2 SQIVND (reference sequence). The chain's CDR3 is CASSIWSGVGTDTQYF. CDR3 bases: TGTGCCAGTAGTATATGGAGTGGGGTCGGCACAGATACGCAGTATTTT.

The chain carries TRBV2 and TRBJ2-1; 11 nucleotides agree with TRBD1. V shed 6 bases, J shed 10 bases, and the junction held 14 bases outside the gene matches. CDR1 is SNHLY and CDR2 is FYNNEI in the germline V gene. This CDR3 is 16 amino acids long. CDR3 protein: CASRIGTGGSKREQFF. The DNA for the CDR3 is TGTGCCAGCAGAATCGGGACAGGGGGATCGAAAAGGGAGCAGTTCTTC.

This chain uses TRBV30 with TRBJ2-1; 7 nucleotides line up with TRBD2. The ends lost 0 bases at V and 7 bases at J; junction bases unmatched: 12. Germline CDR1 is GTSNPN and CDR2 is SVGIG (reference sequence). This CDR3 is 16 amino acids long. The DNA for the CDR3 is TGTGCCTGGAGTGTACTGGGGAGGGCCATGGGAAATGAGCAGTTCTTC. It encodes CAWSVLGRAMGNEQFF.

The chain has TRBV19 and TRBJ2-7; TRBD1 matches at 7 bases. CDR3 length: 15 amino acids. V lost 5 bases to trimming and J lost 4 bases; unmatched junction nucleotides: 11. Per the germline V gene, CDR1 is LNHDA and CDR2 is SQIVND (reference sequence). The CDR3 region has the DNA TGTGCCAGTAGTCCAATGACCGGGACAGAGTACGAGCAGTACTTC. Protein sequence: CASSPMTGTEYEQYF. Variable domain in full (rest from reference TRBV19 and TRBJ2-7): DGGITQSPKYLFRKEGQNVTLSCEQNLNHDAMYWYRQDPGQGLRLIYYSQIVNDFQKGDIAEGYSVSREKKESFPLTVTSAQKNPTAFYLCASSPMTGTEYEQYFGPGTRLTVT.